This is a list of T cell receptor beta chains from one sample in a study of T cell responses to AZD1222 COVID-19 vaccine. Method: immunoSEQ multiplex PCR; TCRdb's copy keeps in-frame clones and lacks some. Here the sample spans 75,000 to 90,000 clones, 80% to 90% being singletons. Source: peripheral blood, taken on day 0 of AZD1222 vaccination. The receptors come from an adult in good health. Each CDR3 is given with its conserved first and last residue. A D gene is named only where the DNA matches it firmly. Clone size is stated in some rows and not others, as once, few, many or a class when expanded.

V	size	J	D	CDR3	DNA
TRBV23-1	few	TRBJ1-6	-	CASTGPGGNSPLHF	TGCGCCAGCACCGGGCCGGGGGGAAATTCACCCCTCCACTTT
TRBV30	once	TRBJ1-2	-	CAWSVMRDPNYGYTF	TGTGCCTGGAGTGTAATGAGGGACCCTAACTATGGCTACACCTTC
TRBV3-1/TRBV3-2	-	TRBJ1-1	TRBD1	CASRDTFTGAEAFF	TGTGCCAGCAGAGACACTTTTACAGGGGCCGAAGCTTTCTTT
TRBV7-2	-	TRBJ1-1	-	CASSLLGGDTEAFF	TGTGCCAGCAGCCTCCTTGGGGGGGACACTGAAGCTTTCTTT
TRBV19	once	TRBJ1-1	-	CASSIGISVNTEAFF	TGTGCCAGTAGTATCGGCATATCAGTGAACACTGAAGCTTTCTTT
TRBV7-9	-	TRBJ2-7	-	CASSLAPYQGYEQYF	TGTGCCAGCAGCTTAGCGCCGTACCAGGGGTACGAGCAGTACTTC
TRBV11-2	-	TRBJ1-1	-	CASSPDGANTEAFF	TGTGCCAGCAGCCCTGATGGGGCGAACACTGAAGCTTTCTTT
TRBV5-1	-	TRBJ1-2	TRBD1	CASSLEGGESYTF	TGCGCCAGCAGCTTGGAAGGGGGCGAGAGCTACACCTTC
TRBV27	-	TRBJ2-2	-	CASSLGGVDTGELFF	TGTGCCAGCAGTTTGGGGGGTGTGGACACCGGGGAGCTGTTTTTT
TRBV4-2	many	TRBJ2-7	TRBD2	CASSQDEPSGGNSYEQYF	TGTGCCAGCAGCCAAGATGAACCCAGCGGGGGGAACTCCTACGAGCAGTACTTC
TRBV9	-	TRBJ2-7	TRBD2	CASSALAGSSYEQYF	TGTGCCAGCAGCGCCCTAGCGGGGAGCTCCTACGAGCAGTACTTC
TRBV7-9	-	TRBJ1-4	TRBD1	CASSPGQGTNEKLFF	TGTGCCAGCAGCCCAGGACAGGGGACTAATGAAAAACTGTTTTTT
TRBV6-5	-	TRBJ1-2	-	CASSYVRLYGYTF	TGTGCCAGCAGTTACGTTCGACTCTATGGCTACACCTTC
TRBV7-3	few	TRBJ2-2	-	CASSGGFATGELFF	TGTGCCAGCAGTGGGGGGTTCGCCACCGGGGAGCTGTTTTTT
TRBV27	once	TRBJ2-7	-	CATATRAPYEQYF	TGTGCCACCGCGACCAGAGCCCCCTACGAGCAGTACTTC
TRBV12-3/TRBV12-4	once	TRBJ1-2	-	CASSLGYGYTF	TGTGCCAGCAGCCTCGGCTATGGCTACACCTTC
TRBV7-9	-	TRBJ2-2	-	CASSLGRTGAGELFF	TGTGCCAGCAGCTTAGGACGGACGGGCGCCGGGGAGCTGTTTTTT
TRBV30	-	TRBJ1-3	-	CAWSLPGNTIYF	TGTGCCTGGAGTTTACCTGGAAACACCATATATTTT
TRBV7-7	few	TRBJ2-1	TRBD2	CASSTGLAGASSNEQFF	TGTGCTAGCAGCACGGGACTAGCGGGGGCCTCCTCCAATGAGCAGTTCTTC
TRBV5-4	-	TRBJ1-2	TRBD1	CASSLTGVGYTF	TGTGCCAGCAGCTTGACAGGGGTGGGCTACACCTTC
TRBV5-1	few	TRBJ2-5	TRBD2	CASSWGLAVQETQYF	TGCGCCAGCAGCTGGGGACTAGCGGTACAAGAGACCCAGTACTTC
TRBV6-5	-	TRBJ2-3	TRBD2	CASSYSLAGGLDTQYF	TGTGCCAGCAGTTATTCTCTAGCGGGGGGGCTGGATACGCAGTATTTT
TRBV28	once	TRBJ1-1	-	CASSRYKNTEAFF	TGTGCCAGCAGCCGCTACAAGAACACTGAAGCTTTCTTT
TRBV7-3	-	TRBJ1-2	TRBD1	CASSPRGAGGHGYTF	TGTGCCAGCAGCCCCCGCGGGGCAGGGGGGCATGGCTACACCTTC
TRBV19	-	TRBJ1-5	-	CASSRGSQPQHF	TGTGCCAGTAGTCGGGGGTCTCAGCCCCAGCATTTT
TRBV19	-	TRBJ2-7	TRBD1	CASSPLGQGALYEQYF	TGTGCCAGTAGTCCGTTGGGACAGGGGGCTTTGTACGAGCAGTACTTC
TRBV9	-	TRBJ2-3	-	CASSVDRGADTQYF	TGTGCCAGCAGCGTTGACCGGGGGGCCGATACGCAGTATTTT
TRBV28	-	TRBJ1-2	-	CASEGNYGYTF	TGTGCCAGCGAAGGGAACTATGGCTACACCTTC
TRBV5-5	-	TRBJ1-2	TRBD1	CASSWKQGVDNYGYTF	TGTGCCAGCAGCTGGAAACAGGGGGTAGATAACTATGGCTACACCTTC
TRBV5-5	few	TRBJ2-5	TRBD1	CASSSGQGGETQYF	TGTGCCAGCAGCTCGGGACAGGGCGGGGAGACCCAGTACTTC
TRBV5-1	-	TRBJ1-1	-	CASSLDTYQNTEAFF	TGCGCCAGCAGCTTGGACACATATCAGAACACTGAAGCTTTCTTT